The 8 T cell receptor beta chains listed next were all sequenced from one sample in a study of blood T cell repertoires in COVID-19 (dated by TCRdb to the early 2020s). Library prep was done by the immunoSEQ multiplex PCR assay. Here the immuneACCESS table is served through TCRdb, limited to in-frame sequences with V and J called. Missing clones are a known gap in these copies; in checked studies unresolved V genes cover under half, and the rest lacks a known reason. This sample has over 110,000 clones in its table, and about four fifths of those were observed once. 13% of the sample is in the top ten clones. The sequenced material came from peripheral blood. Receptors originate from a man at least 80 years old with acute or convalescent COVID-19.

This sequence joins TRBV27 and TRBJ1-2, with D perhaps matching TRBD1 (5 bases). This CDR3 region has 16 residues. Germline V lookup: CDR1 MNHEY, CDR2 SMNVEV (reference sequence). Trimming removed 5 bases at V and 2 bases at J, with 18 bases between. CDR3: CASSPTFLRANYGYTF. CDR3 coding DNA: TGTGCCAGCAGTCCAACCTTCCTCAGGGCCAACTATGGCTACACCTTC.

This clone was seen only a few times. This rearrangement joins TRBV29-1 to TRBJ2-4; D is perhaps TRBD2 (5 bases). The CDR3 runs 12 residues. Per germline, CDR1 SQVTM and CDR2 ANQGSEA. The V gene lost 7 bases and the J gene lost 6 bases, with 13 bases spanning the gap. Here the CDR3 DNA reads TGCAGCGCAGTCCCCCGGGGAAACATTCAGTACTTC. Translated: CSAVPRGNIQYF.

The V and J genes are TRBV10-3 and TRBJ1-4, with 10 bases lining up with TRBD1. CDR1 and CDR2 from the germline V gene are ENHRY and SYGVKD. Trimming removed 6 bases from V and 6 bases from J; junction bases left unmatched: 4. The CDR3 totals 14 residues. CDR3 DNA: TGTGCCATCAGCCGGGACAGGGGCGATGAAAAACTGTTTTTT. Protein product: CAISRDRGDEKLFF.

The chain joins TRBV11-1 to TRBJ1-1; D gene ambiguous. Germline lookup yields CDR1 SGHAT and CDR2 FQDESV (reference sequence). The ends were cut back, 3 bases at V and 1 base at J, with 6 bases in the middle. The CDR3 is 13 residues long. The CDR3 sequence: CASSFSGNTEAFF. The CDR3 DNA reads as TGTGCCAGCAGCTTTTCAGGGAACACTGAAGCTTTCTTT. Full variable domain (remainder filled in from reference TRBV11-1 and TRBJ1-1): EAEVAQSPRYKITEKSQAVAFWCDPISGHATLYWYRQILGQGPELLVQFQDESVVDDSQLPKDRFSAERLKGVDSTLKIQPAELGDSAMYLCASSFSGNTEAFFGQGTRLTVV.

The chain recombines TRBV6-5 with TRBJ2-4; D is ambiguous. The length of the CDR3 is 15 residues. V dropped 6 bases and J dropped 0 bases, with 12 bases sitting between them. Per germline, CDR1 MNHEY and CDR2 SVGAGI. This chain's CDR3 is CASRPLNRAKNIQYF. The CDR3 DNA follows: TGTGCCAGCAGACCACTTAACCGAGCCAAAAACATTCAGTACTTC.

CDR3 coding DNA: TGTGCCAGCAGCTTAGTGACTAGCGGGGGGGAGACCCAGTACTTC. Its translation is CASSLVTSGGETQYF. The chain combines TRBV11-2 with TRBJ2-5, with 13 nucleotides matching TRBD2. There are 15 residues in the CDR3. Germline CDR1 is SGHAT and CDR2 is FQNNGV. The ends lost 1 base at V and 5 bases at J; junction bases unmatched: 1.

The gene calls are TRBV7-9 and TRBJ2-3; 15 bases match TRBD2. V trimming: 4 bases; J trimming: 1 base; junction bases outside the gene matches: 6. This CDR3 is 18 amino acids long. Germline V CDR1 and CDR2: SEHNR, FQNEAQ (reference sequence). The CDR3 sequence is CASSYGTSGGRGTDTQYF. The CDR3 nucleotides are TGTGCCAGCAGCTACGGGACTAGCGGGGGGCGGGGCACAGATACGCAGTATTTT.

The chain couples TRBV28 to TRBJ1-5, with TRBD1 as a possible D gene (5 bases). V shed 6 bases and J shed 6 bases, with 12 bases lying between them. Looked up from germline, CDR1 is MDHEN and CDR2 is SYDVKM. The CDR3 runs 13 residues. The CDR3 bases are TGTGCCAGCAGCCCAGGGTGGACTCAGCCCCAGCATTTT. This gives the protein CASSPGWTQPQHF.